Below, 24 T cell receptor beta chains from the same sample are listed, as sequenced in a study of blood T cell repertoires in COVID-19. The table came from immunoSEQ multiplex PCR; TCRdb's copy has only in-frame clones and leaves some out. This table holds 85,000 to 120,000 clones, around four fifths found once. Sample: peripheral blood. Receptor source: a man in his sixties with active or convalescent COVID-19.

The chain joins TRBV18 to TRBJ2-1, with D perhaps matching TRBD2 (5 bases). This CDR3 spans 17 amino acids. V was shortened by 2 bases and J by 0 bases, with 14 bases between the two germline ends. From germline, CDR1 is KGHSH and CDR2 LQKENI. CDR3 in DNA: TGTGCCAGCTCACCAAGTATGGCGGGCAGCTCCTACAATGAGCAGTTCTTC. Amino acid sequence: CASSPSMAGSSYNEQFF.

The chain recombines TRBV6-5 with TRBJ1-6; the D is unclear. The germline V gene encodes CDR1 MNHEY and CDR2 SVGAGI. This CDR3 comprises 12 residues. Trimming cost V 6 bases and J 9 bases, with 9 bases left between them. The chain's CDR3 is CASRTTSSPLHF. The CDR3 DNA is TGTGCCAGCAGGACAACGAGTTCACCCCTCCACTTT.

The rearrangement links TRBV4-3 to TRBJ1-2; 9 nucleotides match TRBD1. CDR3 length: 15 amino acids. Germline values: CDR1 LGHNA, CDR2 YSLEER. Losses at the gene ends were 5 bases for V and 2 bases for J; bases not matched to a gene: 6. The CDR3 sequence is CASSNHRGQNYGYTF. The CDR3 DNA follows: TGCGCCAGCAGCAATCACAGGGGGCAGAACTATGGCTACACCTTC.

This chain uses TRBV5-1 with TRBJ1-4; TRBD1 agrees at 7 bases. The V gene's germline CDR1 is SGHRS and CDR2 YFSETQ. This CDR3 has 14 amino acids. The ends lost 2 bases at V and 3 bases at J; junction bases unmatched: 1. The chain's CDR3 is CASSLQGSNEKLFF. CDR3 bases: TGCGCCAGCAGCTTACAGGGGTCTAATGAAAAACTGTTTTTT.

The rearrangement uses TRBV3-1 (or the pseudogene TRBV3-2) and TRBJ2-7; D is ambiguous. Trimming stripped 4 bases from V and 7 bases from J, with 8 bases between. Germline V gene sequence: CDR1 LGHDT, CDR2 YNNKEL (reference sequence). The CDR3 loop spans 11 amino acids. CDR3 residues: CASSLNREQYF. CDR3 in DNA: TGTGCCAGCAGCCTGAATCGGGAGCAGTACTTC.

This clone was detected only once. The chain combines TRBV5-1 with TRBJ1-2; no clear D gene. The CDR3 has 11 amino acids. V lost 3 bases, J lost 8 bases, and 8 bases lay in between. Germline loops: CDR1 SGHRS, CDR2 YFSETQ. CDR3 nucleotide sequence: TGCGCCAGCAGCTCCGCGGGCGGCTACACCTTC. Translating gives CASSSAGGYTF. Based on the CDR3 plus reference TRBV5-1 and TRBJ1-2, the full variable domain is KAGVTQTPRYLIKTRGQQVTLSCSPISGHRSVSWYQQTPGQGLQFLFEYFSETQRNKGNFPGRFSGRQFSNSRSEMNVSTLELGDSALYLCASSSAGGYTFGSGTRLTVV.

CDR3 loop: CASSLAQGQNTEAFF. Here the CDR3 DNA reads TGTGCCAGCAGCTTAGCCCAGGGGCAAAACACTGAAGCTTTCTTT. The chain uses TRBV7-8 and TRBJ1-1; TRBD1 might be the D (6 bases). Germline lookup yields CDR1 SGHVS and CDR2 FQNEAQ. V was trimmed by 0 bases and J by 2 bases, leaving 10 bases between them. The CDR3 contains 15 residues.

The chain is built from TRBV7-9 and TRBJ2-1, with 14 bases lining up with TRBD2. The ends lost 8 bases at V and 2 bases at J; junction bases unmatched: 8. Germline CDR1 is SEHNR and CDR2 is FQNEAQ (reference sequence). CDR3 length equals 17 residues. CDR3 amino acids: CASFGTSGRKTYNEQFF. DNA for the CDR3: TGTGCCAGCTTTGGGACTAGCGGGAGAAAAACCTACAATGAGCAGTTCTTC. The full variable domain, its missing parts supplied by reference TRBV7-9 and TRBJ2-1, is DTGVSQNPRHKITKRGQNVTFRCDPISEHNRLYWYRQTLGQGPEFLTYFQNEAQLEKSRLLSDRFSAERPKGSFSTLEIQRTEQGDSAMYLCASFGTSGRKTYNEQFFGPGTRLTVL.

This chain uses TRBV7-2 with TRBJ1-6; no clear D. CDR1 SGHTA and CDR2 FQGNSA come from the germline V gene. V lost 4 bases and J lost 0, with 13 bases in between. This CDR3 is 17 amino acids long. The CDR3 sequence is CASSSRPRSSYNSPLHF. The CDR3 DNA reads as TGTGCCAGCAGCTCCCGCCCCCGGAGCTCCTATAATTCACCCCTCCACTTT. Filled out from reference TRBV7-2 and TRBJ1-6, the complete variable domain reads GAGVSQSPSNKVTEKGKDVELRCDPISGHTALYWYRQSLGQGLEFLIYFQGNSAPDKSGLPSDRFSAERTGGSVSTLTIQRTQQEDSAVYLCASSSRPRSSYNSPLHFGNGTRLTVT.

V and J are TRBV11-2 and TRBJ1-1; D remains unclear. The germline V and J ends were trimmed by 1 base and 8 bases, with 14 bases remaining between them. This CDR3 comprises 14 residues. Germline loops: CDR1 SGHAT, CDR2 FQNNGV. The DNA of the CDR3 is TGTGCCAGCAGCTTAGTGTCTACAGCTTCCGAAGCTTTCTTT. Translation gives CASSLVSTASEAFF.

The chain is built from TRBV7-8 and TRBJ1-6; 7 bases agree with TRBD1. This CDR3 is built from 15 residues. The V segment lost 7 bases and the J segment 9 bases; nucleotides outside the gene matches: 12. Per germline, CDR1 SGHVS and CDR2 FQNEAQ. In nucleotides, the CDR3 is TGTGCCAGCAACCTAGGGAGGCCAGGGGGTTCACCCCTCCACTTT. Translation: CASNLGRPGGSPLHF.

This chain uses TRBV6-1 with TRBJ2-7, with 8 bases that match TRBD1. V gave up 2 bases and J gave up 2 bases; unmatched junction bases: 2. Per germline, CDR1 MNHNS and CDR2 SASEGT. CDR3 length: 14 amino acids. The CDR3: CASSEQGQAYEQYV. The CDR3 region has the DNA TGTGCCAGCAGTGAACAGGGACAGGCCTACGAGCAGTACGTC.

V usage is TRBV18 and J usage is TRBJ1-3, with D maybe TRBD1 (6 bases). The CDR3 has 14 amino acids. Germline CDR1 KGHSH, CDR2 LQKENI. V was cut by 3 bases and J by 5 bases, with 11 bases left in between. The CDR3 is CASSPPGHRNTIYF. CDR3 coding DNA: TGTGCCAGCTCACCTCCGGGACACCGAAACACCATATATTTT.

This clone was seen a handful of times. The J gene is TRBJ2-1, the V gene TRBV11-3; 8 bases agree with TRBD2. J gave up 10 bases and V 5 bases, and 10 bases lay outside the gene matches. There are 14 residues in the CDR3. Germline V gene lookup returns CDR1 SGHNT and CDR2 YENEEA. The CDR3: CASSKPGLVMEQFF. CDR3 DNA sequence: TGTGCCAGCAGCAAGCCGGGACTAGTCATGGAGCAGTTCTTC.

This chain links TRBV27 with TRBJ2-3; 10 bases are a match to TRBD2. Losses at the gene ends were 3 bases for V and 3 bases for J; bases not matched to a gene: 12. The CDR3 contains 18 residues. The germline gives CDR1 MNHEY, CDR2 SMNVEV (reference sequence). This CDR3 reads CASSFRSSGRTRTDTQYF. The CDR3 nucleotides read TGTGCCAGCAGTTTTAGGAGTAGCGGGAGGACTCGAACAGATACGCAGTATTTT.

A single count supports this clone. This chain connects TRBV7-2 to TRBJ2-7; TRBD2 aligns across 7 bases. After removal of 3 bases from V and 3 bases from J, the junction contained 5 bases not matched to a gene. CDR1 SGHTA and CDR2 FQGNSA come from the germline V gene. The CDR3 spans 14 residues. The CDR3 DNA follows: TGTGCCAGCAGCTTTGCTAGCGGACACTACGAGCAGTACTTC. This codes for CASSFASGHYEQYF.

This clone has just one count. J is TRBJ2-2 and V is TRBV11-3, with a possible D match to TRBD1 (5 bases). The CDR3 covers 14 residues. Germline loops: CDR1 SGHNT, CDR2 YENEEA. The ends were cut back, 5 bases at V and 4 bases at J, with 11 bases in the middle. The CDR3 region is CASSAITGTGELFF. CDR3 bases: TGTGCCAGCAGCGCCATTACAGGCACCGGGGAGCTGTTTTTT.

This clone was found a few times. This chain connects TRBV28 to TRBJ1-2; 8 bases match TRBD1. V was clipped by 4 bases and J by 8 bases; unmatched bases: 6. CDR3 length equals 13 residues. The germline gives CDR1 MDHEN, CDR2 SYDVKM. The CDR3 region is CASSSQGAQGYTF. CDR3 in DNA: TGTGCCAGCAGTTCCCAGGGGGCTCAAGGCTACACCTTC.

The chain combines TRBV7-8 with TRBJ2-7; D not resolved. Germline V CDR1 and CDR2: SGHVS, FQNEAQ. The CDR3 contains 13 residues. Between the trimmed V and J ends, which lost 1 base and 2 bases, there was a span of 6 bases. The CDR3 protein is CASSLDRPYEQYV. The CDR3 DNA reads TGTGCCAGCAGCTTAGACAGACCCTACGAGCAGTACGTC.

The V call is TRBV4-3, the J call TRBJ2-1; 8 nucleotides match TRBD2. V shed 0 bases, J shed 8 bases, and the junction held 15 bases outside the gene matches. The CDR3 has 18 residues. Germline V gives CDR1 LGHNA, CDR2 YSLEER. This CDR3 is CASSQDYQRESPGDEQFF. The CDR3 region has the DNA TGCGCCAGCAGCCAAGATTACCAGCGGGAGTCTCCGGGGGATGAGCAGTTCTTC.

The V and J genes are TRBV19 and TRBJ1-6; the D is unclear. Per germline, CDR1 LNHDA and CDR2 SQIVND (reference sequence). The V and J ends lost 8 bases and 7 bases respectively, with 15 bases between them. The CDR3 loop spans 14 amino acids. CDR3 nucleotides: TGTGCCAGTGAAAATTCCGCGGCAAATTCACCCCTCCACTTT. Its translation: CASENSAANSPLHF.

In its sample, this clone is medium-sized (0.01 to 0.1%). This chain joins TRBV5-1 and TRBJ1-1; 9 bases match TRBD1. CDR3 length: 15 amino acids. Germline loops: CDR1 SGHRS, CDR2 YFSETQ. V shed 4 bases and J 6 bases; nucleotides not matched to a gene: 10. CDR3 DNA: TGCGCCAGCAGCCCGAAGGGACAGGGAGGATCTGAAGCTTTCTTT. Translating it yields CASSPKGQGGSEAFF.

This clone was counted a few times. The J gene is TRBJ2-1, the V gene TRBV24-1; maybe TRBD1 (6 bases). Germline V gives CDR1 KGHDR, CDR2 SFDVKD. Deletions cut 4 bases from V and 0 bases from J, with 12 bases between. The CDR3 is 16 residues long. CDR3 in DNA: TGTGCCACCAGTGAGGAAGCAGGGGTCTCCTACAATGAGCAGTTCTTC. This sequence encodes CATSEEAGVSYNEQFF.

The rearrangement links TRBV7-8 to TRBJ2-1; TRBD2 matches at 11 bases. Germline V gene lookup returns CDR1 SGHVS and CDR2 FQNEAQ. The CDR3 runs 15 residues. The V segment lost 2 bases and the J segment 7 bases; nucleotides outside the gene matches: 4. CDR3 bases: TGTGCCAGCAGCTTAAGACTAGCGGGATCAAATGAGCAGTTCTTC. It encodes CASSLRLAGSNEQFF.